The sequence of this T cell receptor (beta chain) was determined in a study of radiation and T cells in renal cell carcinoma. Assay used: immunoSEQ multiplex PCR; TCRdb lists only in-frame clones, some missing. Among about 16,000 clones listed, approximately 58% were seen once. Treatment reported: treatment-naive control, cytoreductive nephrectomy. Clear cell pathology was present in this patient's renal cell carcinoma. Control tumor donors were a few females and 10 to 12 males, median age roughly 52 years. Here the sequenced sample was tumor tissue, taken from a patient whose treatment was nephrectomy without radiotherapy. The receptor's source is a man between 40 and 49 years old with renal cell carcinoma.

CDR3 protein: CASSSPPSSGYTGELFF. Here the CDR3 DNA reads TGTGCCAGTAGTTCCCCTCCTTCTAGCGGGTACACCGGGGAGCTGTTTTTT. V gene TRBV19 combines with J gene TRBJ2-2; 8 bases align to TRBD2. Germline values: CDR1 LNHDA, CDR2 SQIVND (reference sequence). Germline trimming cut 5 bases from V and 3 bases from J; bases unmatched to any gene: 11. CDR3 length: 17 amino acids.